This T cell receptor (beta chain) appears in the sequencing data of a study of CD4 T cells in relation to SARS-CoV-2 and coronaviruses. Study information: After roughly 11 days of antigen culture, PBMC TCR beta CDR3s were sequenced. Crossreactive spike epitopes shared across donors were mapped to their HLA restriction.

The method was immunoSEQ multiplex PCR; TCRdb's version includes in-frame clones alone and lacks a portion of them. The sample has 18,000 or so clones; roughly 77% are singletons. The table lists this clone with a few counts. Its antigen is unknown. CD4+ T cells from unexposed donors were obtained before the COVID-19 pandemic (2011-2018). CD4+ T cells were isolated from the cells after around eleven days of culture. J gave up 4 bases and V 5 bases, and 4 bases lay outside the gene matches. There are 15 residues in the CDR3. Germline assignment: CDR1 SGHDN and CDR2 FVKESK. The sequencing sample was made of CD4+ T cells from PBMCs, cultured in vitro. This receptor was taken from a human donor in good health. The J gene is TRBJ2-1, the V gene TRBV14; 11 bases match TRBD1. The CDR3 sequence is CASSFRDRGYNEQFF. The CDR3 bases are TGTGCCAGCAGCTTCCGGGACAGGGGGTACAATGAGCAGTTCTTC.